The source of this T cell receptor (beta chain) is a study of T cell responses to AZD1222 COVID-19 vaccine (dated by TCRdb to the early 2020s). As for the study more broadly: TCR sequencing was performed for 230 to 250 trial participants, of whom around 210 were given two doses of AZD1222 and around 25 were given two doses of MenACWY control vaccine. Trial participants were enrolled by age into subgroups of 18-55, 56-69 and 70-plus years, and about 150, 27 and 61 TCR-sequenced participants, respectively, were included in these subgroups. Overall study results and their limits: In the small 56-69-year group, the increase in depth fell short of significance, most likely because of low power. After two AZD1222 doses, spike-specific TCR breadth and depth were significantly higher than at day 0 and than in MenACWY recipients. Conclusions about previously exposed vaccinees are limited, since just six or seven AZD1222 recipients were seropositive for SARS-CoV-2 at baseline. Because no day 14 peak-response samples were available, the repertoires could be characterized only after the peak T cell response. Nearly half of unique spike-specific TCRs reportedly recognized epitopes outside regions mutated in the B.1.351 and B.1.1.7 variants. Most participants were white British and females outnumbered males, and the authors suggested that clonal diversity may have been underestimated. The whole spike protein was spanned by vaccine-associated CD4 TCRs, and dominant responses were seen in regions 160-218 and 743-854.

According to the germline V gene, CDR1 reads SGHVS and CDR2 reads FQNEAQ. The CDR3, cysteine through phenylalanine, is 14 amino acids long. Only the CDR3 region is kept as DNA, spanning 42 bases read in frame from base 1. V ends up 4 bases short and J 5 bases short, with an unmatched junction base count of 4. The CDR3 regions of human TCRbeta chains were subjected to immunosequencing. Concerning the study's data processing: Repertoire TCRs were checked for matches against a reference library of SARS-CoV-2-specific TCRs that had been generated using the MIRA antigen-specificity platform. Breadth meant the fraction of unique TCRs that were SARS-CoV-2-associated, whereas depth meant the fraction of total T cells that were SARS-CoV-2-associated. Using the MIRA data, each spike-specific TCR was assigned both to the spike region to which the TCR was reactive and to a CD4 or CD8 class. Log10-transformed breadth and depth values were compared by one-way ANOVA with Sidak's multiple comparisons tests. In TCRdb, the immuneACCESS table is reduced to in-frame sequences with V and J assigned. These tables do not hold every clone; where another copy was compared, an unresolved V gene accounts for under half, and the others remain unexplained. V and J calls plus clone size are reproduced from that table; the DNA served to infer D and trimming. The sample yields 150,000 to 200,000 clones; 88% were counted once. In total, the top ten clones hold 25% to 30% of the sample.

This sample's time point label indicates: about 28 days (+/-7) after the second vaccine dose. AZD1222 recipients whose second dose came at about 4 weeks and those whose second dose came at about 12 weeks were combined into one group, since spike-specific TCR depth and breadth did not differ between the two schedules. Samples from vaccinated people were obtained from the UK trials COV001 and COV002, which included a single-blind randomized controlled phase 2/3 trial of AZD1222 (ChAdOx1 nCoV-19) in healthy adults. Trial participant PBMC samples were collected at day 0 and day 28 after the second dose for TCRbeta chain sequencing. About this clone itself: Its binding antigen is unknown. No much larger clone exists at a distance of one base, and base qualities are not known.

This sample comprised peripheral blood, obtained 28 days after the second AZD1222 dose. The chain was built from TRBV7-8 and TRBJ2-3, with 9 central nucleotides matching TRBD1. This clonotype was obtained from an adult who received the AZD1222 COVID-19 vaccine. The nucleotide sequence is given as TGTGCCAGCAGCTCGGGACAGGGTGTAGATACGCAGTATTTT. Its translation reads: CASSSGQGVDTQYF.